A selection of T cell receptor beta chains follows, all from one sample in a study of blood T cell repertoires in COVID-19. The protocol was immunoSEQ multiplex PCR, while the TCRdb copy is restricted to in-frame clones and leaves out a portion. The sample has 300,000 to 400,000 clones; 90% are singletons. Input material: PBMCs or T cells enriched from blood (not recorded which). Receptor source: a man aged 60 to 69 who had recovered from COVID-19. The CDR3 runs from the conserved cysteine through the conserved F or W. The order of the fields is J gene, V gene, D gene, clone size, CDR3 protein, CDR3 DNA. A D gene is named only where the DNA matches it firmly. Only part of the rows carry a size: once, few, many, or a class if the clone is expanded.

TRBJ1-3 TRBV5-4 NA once CASSLSTLPSGNTIYF TGTGCCAGCAGCTTAAGTACCCTACCCTCTGGAAACACCATATATTTT
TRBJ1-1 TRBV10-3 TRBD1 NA CAISGGTQGALHTEAFF TGTGCCATCAGTGGGGGGACCCAGGGGGCGTTGCACACTGAAGCTTTCTTT
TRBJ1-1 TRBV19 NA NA CASSRGAMNTEAFF TGTGCCAGTAGTAGGGGAGCGATGAACACTGAAGCTTTCTTT
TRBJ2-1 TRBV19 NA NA CASSPGGAGVQFF TGTGCCAGTAGTCCTGGGGGCGCAGGGGTGCAGTTCTTC
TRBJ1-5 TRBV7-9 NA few CASSLDRVQPQHF TGTGCCAGCAGCTTAGACAGGGTACAGCCCCAGCATTTT
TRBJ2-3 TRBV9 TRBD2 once CASSPGLADTDTQYF TGTGCCAGCAGCCCGGGACTAGCGGACACAGATACGCAGTATTTT
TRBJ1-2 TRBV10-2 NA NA CASSTGTPYGYTF TGCGCCAGCAGCACTGGGACACCATATGGCTACACCTTC
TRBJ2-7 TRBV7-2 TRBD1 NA CASSSPGQGAPRYF TGTGCCAGCAGCTCACCGGGACAGGGGGCTCCGCGGTACTTC
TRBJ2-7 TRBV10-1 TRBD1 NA CASSGAGTGTYEQYF TGCGCCAGCAGTGGGGCAGGGACAGGGACCTACGAGCAGTACTTC
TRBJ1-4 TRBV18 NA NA CASSPPGTNEKLFF TGTGCCAGCTCACCACCTGGCACTAATGAAAAACTGTTTTTT